The next 16 T cell receptor beta chains were all read from a single sample in a study of early T cells in non-severe SARS-CoV-2 infection. TCRdb reprocessed the 5' RACE reads with MiXCR, giving one entry per CDR3 protein. The sample consists of roughly 80,000 distinct CDR3 sequences, about a sixth of them appearing once. What was sequenced was whole blood. Source of these receptors: an adult who was a healthcare worker with PCR-confirmed SARS-CoV-2 infection or an uninfected control (not recorded which).

The V gene is TRBV19, the J gene TRBJ2-7, with TRBD2 matching over 8 bases. CDR1 is LNHDA and CDR2 is SQIVND in the germline V gene (reference sequence). The CDR3 length is 14 residues. After removal of 5 bases from V and 2 bases from J, the junction contained 5 bases not matched to a gene. CDR3 coding DNA: TGTGCCAGTAGTTTACAGCGGGGGCCCTACGAGCAGTACTTC. It is translated as CASSLQRGPYEQYF.

This clonotype occurred a few times. The chain combines TRBV12-3 or TRBV12-4 with TRBJ2-7; D remains unclear. The CDR3 runs 13 residues. V lost 6 bases, J lost 3 bases, and 12 bases lay in between. CDR3 in DNA: TGTGCCAGCAGCCCTGTGAACAGCTACGAGCAGTACTTC. This gives the protein CASSPVNSYEQYF.

This clonotype was counted only a few times. The J gene is TRBJ2-5, the V gene TRBV3-1; D might be TRBD2 (6 bases). Trimming pared 1 base from V and 2 bases from J, leaving 11 bases between. The CDR3 has 15 residues. The V gene's germline CDR1 is LGHDT and CDR2 YNNKEL (reference sequence). The CDR3 DNA reads TGTGCCAGCAGCCAAGGACTAGTCGGGCAAGAGACCCAGTACTTC. It specifies CASSQGLVGQETQYF.

About this clonotype itself: This may arise from a read error, as a much more abundant clone is one base away. This chain connects TRBV7-9 to TRBJ1-1; no clear D gene. Germline V gene data show CDR1 as SEHNR and CDR2 as FQNEAQ (reference sequence). The CDR3 loop spans 12 amino acids. With 6 bases removed from V and 0 bases from J, the gap between germline ends came to 5 bases. The chain's CDR3 is CASSTVNTEAFF. In DNA form, the CDR3 reads TGTGCCAGCAGTACAGTGAACACTGAAGCTTTCTTT.

This clonotype was recorded a few times. The chain combines TRBV5-4 with TRBJ2-5; either TRBD1 or TRBD2 may supply D (5 bases each). The V gene lost 5 bases and the J gene lost 5 bases, with 19 bases spanning the gap. The CDR3 consists of 15 residues. Germline assignment: CDR1 SGHNT and CDR2 YYREEE (reference sequence). The CDR3 sequence: CASSPLRDPRETQYF. In nucleotides, the CDR3 is TGTGCCAGCAGTCCCCTCCGGGACCCTCGGGAGACCCAGTACTTC.

This clonotype was picked up a small number of times. The V gene is TRBV4-2, the J gene TRBJ2-7; D tentatively reads TRBD1 or TRBD2 (5 bases each). This CDR3 has 16 amino acids. CDR1 and CDR2 (germline): LGHNA, YNFKEQ. Trimming stripped 0 bases from V and 3 bases from J, with 15 bases between. This CDR3 is CASSQEPGLAGYEQYF. The CDR3 DNA is TGTGCCAGCAGCCAAGAGCCGGGGCTAGCTGGCTACGAGCAGTACTTC.

The chain joins TRBV27 to TRBJ2-1, with D possibly matching TRBD2 (7 bases). The germline V gene encodes CDR1 MNHEY and CDR2 SMNVEV (reference sequence). The CDR3 sequence is 17 residues long. Trimming took off 3 bases at V and 7 bases at J, with 22 bases between the two ends. CDR3 DNA sequence: TGTGCCAGCAGTTTTGCCGTTTTCCTAGGGGGGGTGAATGAGCAGTTCTTC. It specifies CASSFAVFLGGVNEQFF.

This clonotype has only a few counts. The chain is built from TRBV12-3 or TRBV12-4 and TRBJ1-3, with a weak D call TRBD1 (5 bases). V lost 6 bases to trimming and J lost 2 bases, with 11 bases between them. The length of the CDR3 is 14 residues. CDR3 loop: CASRESGPGNTIYF. The CDR3 region has the DNA TGTGCCAGCAGGGAATCAGGGCCTGGAAACACCATATATTTT.

This clonotype was seen ten or more times. The genes are TRBV7-9 and TRBJ2-2; D is perhaps TRBD2 (5 bases). This CDR3 contains 13 residues. The V end was cut by 6 bases, the J end by 6 bases, with 11 bases between. CDR1 and CDR2 from the germline V gene are SEHNR and FQNEAQ (reference sequence). The CDR3 coding sequence is TGTGCCAGCAGACTTGACGGGGCCGGGGAGCTGTTTTTT. Its protein product is CASRLDGAGELFF.

This clonotype was picked up a small number of times. The chain uses TRBV7-3 and TRBJ1-2; 11 nucleotides match TRBD1. V shed 5 bases, J shed 8 bases, and the junction held 22 bases outside the gene matches. Germline values: CDR1 SGHTA, CDR2 FQGTGA. The CDR3 contains 19 residues. The CDR3 DNA reads TGTGCCAGCAGCCCGGGGGGCGCCGGGACAGGGGGACCCCTTAGGGGCTACACCTTC. Translated, it gives CASSPGGAGTGGPLRGYTF.

This clonotype was detected only a few times. The rearrangement joins TRBV12-3 or TRBV12-4 to TRBJ2-1, with D unclear. Trimming took 8 bases from V and 5 from J, leaving 7 bases between them. CDR3 size: 11 residues. CDR3 nucleotides: TGTGCCAGCTGGTCGGACAATGAGCAGTTCTTC. As protein: CASWSDNEQFF.

The sample holds a few counts of this clonotype. The gene calls are TRBV19 and TRBJ2-1; D perhaps matches TRBD2 (6 bases). CDR3 length: 15 amino acids. V was pared by 1 base and J by 8 bases, with 15 bases between. CDR1 is LNHDA and CDR2 is SQIVND in the germline V gene (reference sequence). CDR3 DNA: TGTGCCAGTAGTATAGTGGGGGACTTACCCCATGAGCAGTTCTTC. It specifies CASSIVGDLPHEQFF.

The V call is TRBV7-6, the J call TRBJ1-6; D might be TRBD1 (5 bases). The CDR3 loop spans 14 amino acids. Germline V CDR1 and CDR2: SGHVS, FNYEAQ. V was cut by 5 bases and J by 7 bases, with 12 bases left in between. This CDR3 reads CASSADRANSPLHF. The CDR3 nucleotides read TGTGCCAGCAGCGCAGACAGAGCCAATTCACCCCTCCACTTT. Variable domain in full (rest from reference TRBV7-6 and TRBJ1-6): GAGVSQSPRYKVTKRGQDVALRCDPISGHVSLYWYRQALGQGPEFLTYFNYEAQQDKSGLPNDRFSAERPEGSISTLTIQRTEQRDSAMYRCASSADRANSPLHFGNGTRLTVT.

This clonotype was counted between two and nine times. The CDR3, as DNA: TGTGCCAGCACTCCTGGCAGCACAGATACGCAGTATTTT. The encoded protein is CASTPGSTDTQYF. This chain connects TRBV9 to TRBJ2-3; D is unclear. CDR1 is SGDLS and CDR2 is YYNGEE in the germline V gene. Trimming left V 6 bases short and J 0 bases short, with 8 bases between. The CDR3 extends over 13 amino acids.

V is TRBV7-6 and J is TRBJ2-2; 12 bases fit TRBD2. The length of the CDR3 is 17 residues. The germline V gene encodes CDR1 SGHVS and CDR2 FNYEAQ. V trimming: 2 bases; J trimming: 4 bases; junction bases outside the gene matches: 5. The CDR3 spells CASSLPPSGGATGELFF. In nucleotides, the CDR3 is TGTGCCAGCAGCTTACCCCCTAGCGGGGGGGCCACCGGGGAGCTGTTTTTT. The full variable domain, rest sourced from reference TRBV7-6 and TRBJ2-2, is GAGVSQSPRYKVTKRGQDVALRCDPISGHVSLYWYRQALGQGPEFLTYFNYEAQQDKSGLPNDRFSAERPEGSISTLTIQRTEQRDSAMYRCASSLPPSGGATGELFFGEGSRLTVL.

This clonotype showed up just a few times. The chain has TRBV2 and TRBJ1-1; D is unresolved. Germline V gene sequence: CDR1 SNHLY, CDR2 FYNNEI. The CDR3 contains 15 residues. The germline V and J ends were trimmed by 7 bases and 1 base, with 16 bases remaining between them. CDR3 sequence (DNA): TGTGCCAGCACTGAGGTCCCCAATCCGAACACTGAAGCTTTCTTT. This sequence encodes CASTEVPNPNTEAFF.